The clone carrying this T cell receptor beta chain occurred once. Per the original methods: Amplification of reference gene primers was used by the study to estimate nucleated cell counts. Profiled with immunoSEQ multiplex PCR; TCRdb holds only in-frame clones, not every one. The DNA gave D and trimming, while V, J and clone size come from that table. The sample includes around 500,000 clones, approximately 87% seen only once; the top ten take about 1.7%. Trimming pared 4 bases from V and 7 bases from J, leaving 16 bases between. Germline V lookup: CDR1 SEHNR, CDR2 FQNEAQ (reference sequence). This CDR3 has 14 residues. The data originate from a study of blood T cell repertoires in COVID-19. Recruitment covered about two dozen US areas and drew participants whose ages spanned roughly 18 to 89 years. Cohort allocation depended upon clinical history that participants reported.

This sequence joins TRBV7-9 and TRBJ1-1; D perhaps matches TRBD1 (6 bases). The origin of this receptor is a woman aged 40 to 49 who had recovered from COVID-19. The specimen sequenced was PBMCs or T cells enriched from blood (not recorded which). The CDR3 DNA is TGTGCCAGCAGCTCACGTTCTGGACAGAGTGAAGCTTTCTTT. Encoded protein: CASSSRSGQSEAFF.